This T cell receptor beta chain was identified during a study of blood T cell repertoires in COVID-19. Produced via immunoSEQ multiplex PCR; TCRdb's table is partial and in-frame only. The profile shows about 280,000 clones, around 85% of them singletons. Recruits, aged roughly 18 to 100 years, lived in 24 US areas. CDR3 length: 13 residues. Germline loops: CDR1 SQVTM, CDR2 ANQGSEA. Trimming removed 7 bases from V and 6 bases from J, with 18 bases in between. This TCR derives from a woman between 35 and 50 years old who had recovered from COVID-19. Sequencing used PBMCs or T cells enriched from blood (not recorded which). The chain carries TRBV29-1 and TRBJ1-2; the D gene is possibly TRBD1 (6 bases). The DNA of the CDR3 is TGCAGCGCCGACTACAGGGACATCCATGGCTACACCTTC. Amino acids: CSADYRDIHGYTF.